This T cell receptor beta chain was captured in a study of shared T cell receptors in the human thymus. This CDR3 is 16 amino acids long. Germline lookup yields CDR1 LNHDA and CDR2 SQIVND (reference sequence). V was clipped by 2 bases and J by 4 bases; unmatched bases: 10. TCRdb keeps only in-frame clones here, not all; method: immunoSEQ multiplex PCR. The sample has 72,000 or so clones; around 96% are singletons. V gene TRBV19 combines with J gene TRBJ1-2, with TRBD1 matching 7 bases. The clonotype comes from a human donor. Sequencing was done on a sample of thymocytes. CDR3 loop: CASSILRQGGSYGYTF. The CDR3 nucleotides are TGTGCCAGTAGTATATTACGTCAGGGGGGCAGCTATGGCTACACCTTC.